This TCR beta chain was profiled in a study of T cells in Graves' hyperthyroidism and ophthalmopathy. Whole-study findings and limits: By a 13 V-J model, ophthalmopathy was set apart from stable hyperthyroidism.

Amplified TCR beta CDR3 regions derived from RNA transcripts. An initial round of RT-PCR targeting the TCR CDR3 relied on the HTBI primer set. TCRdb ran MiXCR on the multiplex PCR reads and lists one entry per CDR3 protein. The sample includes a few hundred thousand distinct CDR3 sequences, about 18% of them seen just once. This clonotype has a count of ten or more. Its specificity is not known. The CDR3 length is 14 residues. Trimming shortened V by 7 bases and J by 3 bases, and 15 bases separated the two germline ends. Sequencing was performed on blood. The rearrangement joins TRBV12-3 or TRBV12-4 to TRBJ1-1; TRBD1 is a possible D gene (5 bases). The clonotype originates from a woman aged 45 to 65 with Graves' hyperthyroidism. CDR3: CASKPGRGYTEAFF. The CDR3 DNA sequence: TGTGCCAGCAAACCGGGACGGGGGTACACTGAAGCTTTCTTT.